The clone carrying this T cell receptor beta chain was counted between two and nine times. This sample is part of a study of blood T cell repertoires in COVID-19. This CDR3 region has 14 residues. The trim removed 4 bases at V and 9 bases at J, leaving 7 bases unmatched. Original handling: Amplified reference gene primers provided the basis for estimating nucleated cell counts. Clones were read by immunoSEQ multiplex PCR, and TCRdb kept only the in-frame ones, dropping some. V and J calls and clone size are copied from that table; D and trimming were computed from the DNA. The table includes around 200,000 clones, roughly 80% detected once.

The rearrangement joins TRBV5-3 to TRBJ2-1; TRBD2 agrees at 10 bases. TRBV5-3 is classed as an ORF, of uncertain function. This receptor was identified in a human donor in a cohort sampled during active COVID-19. Sequenced sample: peripheral blood. CDR3 nucleotides: TGTGCCAGAAGCCTTAGCGGGAGGATTAGTGAGCAGTTCTTC. Translating gives CARSLSGRISEQFF.